This TCR beta chain was retrieved from a study of T cell changes during pregnancy in multiple sclerosis. Assay: immunoSEQ multiplex PCR; the TCRdb copy retains only in-frame clones and omits some. The table has tens of thousands of clones, around 92% seen once. The V gene end was trimmed by 5 bases and the J gene end by 1 base; junction bases not matched to a gene: 9. CDR1 is GTSNPN and CDR2 is SVGIG in the germline V gene (reference sequence). The CDR3 contains 15 residues. The source is a female donor in good health, enrolled as a control in a pregnancy study. The sequencing used peripheral blood, collected in the first trimester of pregnancy. The chain links TRBV30 to TRBJ1-1, with TRBD1 identical over 8 bases. This CDR3 is CAWEHTGTGNTEAFF. CDR3 DNA sequence: TGTGCCTGGGAGCATACCGGGACAGGGAACACTGAAGCTTTCTTT. Combining the CDR3 with reference TRBV30 and TRBJ1-1 gives the whole variable domain SQTIHQWPATLVQPVGSPLSLECTVEGTSNPNLYWYRQAAGRGLQLLFYSVGIGQISSEVPQNLSASRPQDRQFILSSKKLLLSDSGFYLCAWEHTGTGNTEAFFGQGTRLTVV.